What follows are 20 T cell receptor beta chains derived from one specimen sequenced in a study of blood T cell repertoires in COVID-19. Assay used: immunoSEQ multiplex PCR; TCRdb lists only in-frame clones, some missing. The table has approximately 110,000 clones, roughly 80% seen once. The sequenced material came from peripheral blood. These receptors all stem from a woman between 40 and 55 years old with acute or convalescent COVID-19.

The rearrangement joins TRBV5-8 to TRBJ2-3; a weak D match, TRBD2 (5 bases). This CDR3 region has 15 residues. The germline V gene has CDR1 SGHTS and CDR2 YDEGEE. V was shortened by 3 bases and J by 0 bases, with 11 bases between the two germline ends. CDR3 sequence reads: CASSSDGISTDTQYF. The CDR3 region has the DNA TGTGCCAGCAGCTCGGACGGGATTAGCACAGATACGCAGTATTTT.

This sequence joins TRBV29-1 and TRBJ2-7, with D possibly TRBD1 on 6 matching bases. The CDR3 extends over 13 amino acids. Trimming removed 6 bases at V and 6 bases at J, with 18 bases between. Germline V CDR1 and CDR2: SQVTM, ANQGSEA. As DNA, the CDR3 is TGCAGCGTGCTCCGACAGGAAACGAGCGAGCAGTACTTC. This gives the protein CSVLRQETSEQYF.

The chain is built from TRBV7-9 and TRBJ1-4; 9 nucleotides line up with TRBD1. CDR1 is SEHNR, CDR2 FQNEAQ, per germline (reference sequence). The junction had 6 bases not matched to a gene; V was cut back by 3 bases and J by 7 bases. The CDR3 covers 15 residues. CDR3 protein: CASSFYLGQGEKLFF. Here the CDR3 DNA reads TGTGCCAGCAGCTTCTATTTGGGACAGGGTGAAAAACTGTTTTTT.

The CDR3 sequence: CSVEAGESYEQYF. In nucleotides, the CDR3 is TGCAGCGTTGAGGCAGGGGAATCCTACGAGCAGTACTTC. The chain links TRBV29-1 to TRBJ2-7; tentatively, D is TRBD1 (6 bases). Between the trimmed V and J ends, which lost 3 bases and 1 base, there was a span of 10 bases. Per the germline V gene, CDR1 is SQVTM and CDR2 is ANQGSEA. This CDR3 spans 13 amino acids.

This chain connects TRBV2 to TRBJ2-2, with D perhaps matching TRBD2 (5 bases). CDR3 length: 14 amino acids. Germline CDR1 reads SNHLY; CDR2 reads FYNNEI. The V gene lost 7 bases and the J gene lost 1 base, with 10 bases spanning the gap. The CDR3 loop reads CASNYEGNTGELFF. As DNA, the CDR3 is TGTGCCAGCAACTACGAGGGGAACACCGGGGAGCTGTTTTTT.

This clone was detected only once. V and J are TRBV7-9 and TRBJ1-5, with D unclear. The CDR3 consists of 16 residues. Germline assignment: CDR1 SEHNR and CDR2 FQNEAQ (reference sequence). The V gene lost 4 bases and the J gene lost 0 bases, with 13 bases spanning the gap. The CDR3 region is CASSSGGVDSNQPQHF. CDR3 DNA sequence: TGTGCCAGCAGCTCAGGAGGAGTTGATAGCAATCAGCCCCAGCATTTT.

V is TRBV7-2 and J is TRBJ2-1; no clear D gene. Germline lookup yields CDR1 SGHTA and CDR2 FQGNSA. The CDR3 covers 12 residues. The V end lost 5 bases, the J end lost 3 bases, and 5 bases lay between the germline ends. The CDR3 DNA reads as TGTGCCAGCAGCCCAAACTACAATGAGCAGTTCTTC. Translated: CASSPNYNEQFF.

The DNA for the CDR3 is TGTGCCAGCAGCTTCCATTATGATAGGGGCGAAACGGCTGAAGCTTTCTTT. Translating it yields CASSFHYDRGETAEAFF. The chain employs TRBV5-5 and TRBJ1-1, with D maybe TRBD1 (5 bases). The CDR3 covers 17 residues. Per the germline V gene, CDR1 is SGHKS and CDR2 is YYEKEE (reference sequence). Trimming took off 2 bases at V and 6 bases at J, with 23 bases between the two ends. The full variable domain, rest sourced from reference TRBV5-5 and TRBJ1-1, is DAGVTQSPTHLIKTRGQQVTLRCSPISGHKSVSWYQQVLGQGPQFIFQYYEKEERGRGNFPDRFSARQFPNYSSELNVNALLLGDSALYLCASSFHYDRGETAEAFFGQGTRLTVV.

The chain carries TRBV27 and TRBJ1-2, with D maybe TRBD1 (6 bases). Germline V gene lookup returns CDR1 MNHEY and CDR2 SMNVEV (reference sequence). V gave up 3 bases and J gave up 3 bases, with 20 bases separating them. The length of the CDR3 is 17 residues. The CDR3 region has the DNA TGTGCCAGCAGTTTCAGCTCCCAGGGGCTCCCTCACTATGGCTACACCTTC. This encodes CASSFSSQGLPHYGYTF.

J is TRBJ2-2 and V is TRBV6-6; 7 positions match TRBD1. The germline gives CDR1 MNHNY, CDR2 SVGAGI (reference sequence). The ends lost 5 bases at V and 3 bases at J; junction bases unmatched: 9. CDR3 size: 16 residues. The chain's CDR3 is CASSASMTGYTGELFF. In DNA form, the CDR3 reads TGTGCCAGCAGTGCCTCGATGACAGGGTACACCGGGGAGCTGTTTTTT.

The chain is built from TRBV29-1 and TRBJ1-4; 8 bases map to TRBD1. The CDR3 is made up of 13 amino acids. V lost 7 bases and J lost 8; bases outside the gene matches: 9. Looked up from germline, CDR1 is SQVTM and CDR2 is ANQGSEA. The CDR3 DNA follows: TGCAGCGGAGGACAGGGTACTAGAGAAAAACTGTTTTTT. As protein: CSGGQGTREKLFF.

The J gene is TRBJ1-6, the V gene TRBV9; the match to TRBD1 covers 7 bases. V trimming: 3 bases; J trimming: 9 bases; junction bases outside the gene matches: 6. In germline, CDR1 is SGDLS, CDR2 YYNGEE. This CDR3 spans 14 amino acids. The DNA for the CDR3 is TGTGCCAGCAGCGCATCTACAGGGGTTTCACCCCTCCACTTT. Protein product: CASSASTGVSPLHF.

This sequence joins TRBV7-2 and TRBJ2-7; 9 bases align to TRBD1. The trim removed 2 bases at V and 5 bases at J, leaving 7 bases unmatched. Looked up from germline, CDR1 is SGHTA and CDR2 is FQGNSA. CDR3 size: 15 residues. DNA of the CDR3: TGTGCCAGCAGCTTAATCGGGACAGGGTCTAACGAGCAGTACTTC. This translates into CASSLIGTGSNEQYF.

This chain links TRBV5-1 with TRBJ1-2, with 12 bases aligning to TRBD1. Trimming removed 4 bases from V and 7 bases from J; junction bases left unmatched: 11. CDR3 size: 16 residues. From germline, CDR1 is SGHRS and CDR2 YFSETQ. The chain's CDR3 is CASSPNTGQGASGYTF. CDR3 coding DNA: TGCGCCAGCAGCCCGAACACGGGACAGGGGGCCAGTGGCTACACCTTC.

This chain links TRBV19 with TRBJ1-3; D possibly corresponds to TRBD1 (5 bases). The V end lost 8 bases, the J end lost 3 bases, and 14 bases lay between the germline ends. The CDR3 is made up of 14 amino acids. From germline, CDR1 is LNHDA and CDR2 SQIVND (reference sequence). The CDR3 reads CASSLQGFGNTIYF. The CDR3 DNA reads TGTGCCAGTTCCCTCCAGGGTTTTGGAAACACCATATATTTT.

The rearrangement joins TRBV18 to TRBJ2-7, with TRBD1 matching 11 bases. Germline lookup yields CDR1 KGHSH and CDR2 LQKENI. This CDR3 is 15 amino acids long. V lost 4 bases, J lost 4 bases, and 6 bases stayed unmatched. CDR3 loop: CASSQPGQGVYEQYF. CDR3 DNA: TGTGCCAGCTCACAACCGGGACAGGGGGTATACGAGCAGTACTTC. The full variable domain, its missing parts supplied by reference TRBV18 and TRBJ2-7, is NAGVMQNPRHLVRRRGQEARLRCSPMKGHSHVYWYRQLPEEGLKFMVYLQKENIIDESGMPKERFSAEFPKEGPSILRIQQVVRGDSAAYFCASSQPGQGVYEQYFGPGTRLTVT.

The CDR3 DNA is TGTGCCAGCAGCGTAGAAACCGGGAGGTATGGCTACACCTTC. It codes for CASSVETGRYGYTF. The rearrangement uses TRBV9 and TRBJ1-2; D is unclear. The CDR3 contains 14 residues. V was pared by 0 bases and J by 5 bases, with 11 bases between. Germline values: CDR1 SGDLS, CDR2 YYNGEE.

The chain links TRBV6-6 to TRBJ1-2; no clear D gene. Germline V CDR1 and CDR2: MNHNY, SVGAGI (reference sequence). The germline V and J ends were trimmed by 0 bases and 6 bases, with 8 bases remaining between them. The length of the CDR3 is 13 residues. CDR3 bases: TGTGCCAGCAGTTACTCAGGAGTGAATGGCTACACCTTC. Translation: CASSYSGVNGYTF.

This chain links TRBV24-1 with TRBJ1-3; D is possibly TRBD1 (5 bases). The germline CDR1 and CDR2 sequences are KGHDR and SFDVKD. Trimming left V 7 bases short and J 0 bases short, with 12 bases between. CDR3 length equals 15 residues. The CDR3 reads CATSHRILSGNTIYF. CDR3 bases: TGTGCCACCAGCCACAGGATCCTCTCTGGAAACACCATATATTTT.

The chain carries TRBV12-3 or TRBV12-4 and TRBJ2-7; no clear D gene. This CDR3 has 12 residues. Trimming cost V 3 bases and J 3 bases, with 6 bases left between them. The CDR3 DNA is TGTGCCAGCAGTTTGGGCTTCTACGAGCAGTACTTC. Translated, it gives CASSLGFYEQYF.